Detailed here is one T cell receptor beta chain. After removal of 4 bases from V and 5 bases from J, the junction contained 4 bases not matched to a gene. The CDR3 sequence is 13 residues long. CDR1 GTSNPN and CDR2 SVGIG come from the germline V gene (reference sequence). This record comes from a study of spatial heterogeneity in lung cancer. The time point was: blood at routine non-recurrence follow-up after resection. Unsorted whole RNA of tumor, nontumor lung or frozen PBMC was sequenced. TCRdb reanalysed the 5' RACE reads using MiXCR and keeps one entry per CDR3 protein. This sample yields about 120,000 distinct CDR3 sequences, of which over 9% are seen a single time; roughly 15% belongs to the top ten.

This TCR was sampled from a male donor with early-stage non-small cell lung cancer. The sequencing here drew on PBMCs, taken at follow-up. V is TRBV30 and J is TRBJ1-2; 10 bases match TRBD1. CDR3: CAWNLGQGYGYTF. CDR3 in DNA: TGTGCCTGGAACCTGGGACAGGGGTATGGCTACACCTTC.